These T cell receptor beta chains were read from a single sample in a study of blood T cell repertoires in COVID-19. Clones were read by immunoSEQ multiplex PCR, and TCRdb kept only the in-frame ones, dropping some. The sample lists 65,000 to 80,000 clones; around 90% were seen once. The sequenced material came from peripheral blood. Source of these receptors: a man aged 45 to 65 with active COVID-19. Each CDR3 is given with its conserved first and last residue. D genes are given only for firm matches. Only some rows state a clone size, as once, few, many or a class for expanded clones.

j_call clone_size d_call v_call cdr3_nt cdr3_aa
TRBJ2-1 . . TRBV30 TGTGCCTGGAGTGTCCTGGGGCCTAGTGAGCAGTTCTTC CAWSVLGPSEQFF
TRBJ2-1 . TRBD2 TRBV7-3 TGTGCCAGCAGCGAGGGGACTAGCGGGAGGGAGGGGAATGAGCAGTTCTTC CASSEGTSGREGNEQFF
TRBJ1-6 . TRBD1 TRBV27 TGTGCCAGCGGTGGGGACAGGATCAATTCACCCCTCCACTTT CASGGDRINSPLHF
TRBJ1-4 once . TRBV6-1 TGTGCCAGCAGTGAAGCCGGCCGGGGGGGAAAACTGTTTTTT CASSEAGRGGKLFF
TRBJ1-5 once TRBD1 TRBV19 TGTGCCAGTAGTCTCGGACAGGGCAATCAGCCCCAGCATTTT CASSLGQGNQPQHF
TRBJ2-1 . TRBD2 TRBV13 TGTGCCAGCAGTCCGGGGACTAGCGGGAGTCTGGTCAATGAGCAGTTCTTC CASSPGTSGSLVNEQFF
TRBJ2-2 . . TRBV14 TGTGCCAGCAGCCAAGCCTGGACTTCACCCGGGGAGCTGTTTTTT CASSQAWTSPGELFF
TRBJ2-2 . . TRBV9 TGTGCCAGCAGCGTAGGCTCCGGGTTCGGTTACACCGGGGAGCTGTTTTTT CASSVGSGFGYTGELFF
TRBJ2-1 few . TRBV7-3 TGTGCCAGCAGCTTACGCCGGAGCTCCTACAATGAGCAGTTCTTC CASSLRRSSYNEQFF
TRBJ2-1 once . TRBV7-6 TGTGCCAGCAGCTTAGCAGGGGGCGGGGCCGAGCTCTACAATGAGCAGTTCTTC CASSLAGGGAELYNEQFF
TRBJ2-5 . . TRBV24-1 TGTGCCACCAGTGATGCTCTGCGGGGCAGGGCGGAGACCCAGTACTTC CATSDALRGRAETQYF
TRBJ1-6 . TRBD1 TRBV27 TGTGCCAGCAGTTTAGACAGGGGACTACCCCTCCACTTT CASSLDRGLPLHF